The 9 T cell receptor beta chains below were found in one sample sequenced in a study of blood T cell repertoires in COVID-19. Some clones are missing from TCRdb's copy, which holds only in-frame ones; the method was immunoSEQ multiplex PCR. The repertoire consists of some 180,000 clones, with about nine tenths occurring once and the leading ten covering around 5.1%. The specimen was peripheral blood. These receptors originate from a man aged 18-30 years with COVID-19, enrolled during active disease.

The V gene is TRBV7-9, the J gene TRBJ2-1; D may be TRBD2 (5 bases). The CDR3 is 16 residues long. In germline, CDR1 is SEHNR, CDR2 FQNEAQ (reference sequence). CDR3 bases: TGTGCTACAAAGGTGGCTAGCCCTTACTCCTACAATGAGCAGTTCTTC. Its protein product is CATKVASPYSYNEQFF.

This chain links TRBV7-9 with TRBJ2-1; D remains unclear. Germline lookup yields CDR1 SEHNR and CDR2 FQNEAQ (reference sequence). There are 10 residues in the CDR3. The V end lost 1 base, the J end lost 15 bases, and 7 bases lay between the germline ends. For the CDR3, the DNA is TGTGCCAGCAGCTTAGTATTTCGGTTCTTC. Translated: CASSLVFRFF.

As concerns this clone: At one boundary the junction diverges from the germline segment, which might be a read error. The V call is TRBV28, the J call TRBJ1-4; TRBD1 aligns across 7 bases. CDR1 and CDR2 from the germline V gene are MDHEN and SYDVKM. The CDR3 consists of 14 residues. DNA of the CDR3: TGTGCCAGCAGTTTAAACCTCAGGGGGGAAAAACTGCTTTTT. It specifies CASSLNLRGEKLLF.

This clone was seen a few times. A read error may produce the germline difference seen at one junction end. This sequence joins TRBV7-7 and TRBJ2-7; 7 nucleotides match TRBD2. Looked up from germline, CDR1 is SSHAT and CDR2 is FNYEAQ (reference sequence). This CDR3 is 13 amino acids long. CDR3 in amino acids: CASSREAGYEQYF. CDR3 nucleotides: TGTGCTAGCAGCCGGGAGGCGGGCTACGAGCAGTACTTC. The full variable domain, completed using reference TRBV7-7 and TRBJ2-7, is GAGVSQSPRYKVTKRGQDVTLRCDPISSHATLYWYQQALGQGPEFLTYFNYEAQPDKSGLPSDRFSAERPEGSISTLTIQRTEQRDSAMYRCASSREAGYEQYFGPGTRLTVT.

The chain has TRBV29-1 and TRBJ2-7; 7 positions agree with TRBD2. V was pared by 4 bases and J by 4 bases, with 10 bases of the junction left unmatched. The CDR3 length is 14 residues. Germline CDR1 reads SQVTM; CDR2 reads ANQGSEA. The CDR3 reads CSVAAGTIAYEQYF. The DNA for the CDR3 is TGCAGCGTTGCAGCGGGAACTATCGCTTACGAGCAGTACTTC.

This clone was detected only once. This chain connects TRBV7-9 to TRBJ1-1, with 7 bases lining up with TRBD1. CDR1 and CDR2 (germline): SEHNR, FQNEAQ (reference sequence). The J segment lost 1 base and the V segment lost 3 bases, leaving 8 bases of the junction unmatched. The CDR3 runs to 16 residues. The CDR3 bases are TGTGCCAGCAGCTTCCCCCGACAGGGAACGAACACTGAAGCTTTCTTT. It yields the protein CASSFPRQGTNTEAFF.

V gene TRBV9 combines with J gene TRBJ2-2; 7 positions agree with TRBD2. CDR3 size: 16 residues. V was pared by 7 bases and J by 1 base, with 10 bases of the junction left unmatched. Germline values: CDR1 SGDLS, CDR2 YYNGEE. CDR3 region: CASGGGQNRNTGELFF. CDR3 coding DNA: TGTGCCAGCGGGGGAGGGCAAAACCGGAACACCGGGGAGCTGTTTTTT. Full variable domain (missing parts from reference TRBV9 and TRBJ2-2): DSGVTQTPKHLITATGQRVTLRCSPRSGDLSVYWYQQSLDQGLQFLIQYYNGEERAKGNILERFSAQQFPDLHSELNLSSLELGDSALYFCASGGGQNRNTGELFFGEGSRLTVL.

The V and J genes are TRBV9 and TRBJ2-1, with TRBD1 as a possible D gene (7 bases). The CDR3 contains 16 residues. The V end was cut by 4 bases, the J end by 4 bases, with 18 bases between. Germline lookup yields CDR1 SGDLS and CDR2 YYNGEE. The CDR3 protein is CASSPSGGTSYNEQFF. In nucleotides, the CDR3 is TGTGCCAGCAGCCCTTCAGGGGGGACGTCATACAATGAGCAGTTCTTC.

V and J are TRBV27 and TRBJ1-2, with 8 bases lining up with TRBD1. V gave up 5 bases and J gave up 0 bases; unmatched junction bases: 11. CDR3 size: 17 residues. Germline V gene sequence: CDR1 MNHEY, CDR2 SMNVEV (reference sequence). CDR3 sequence reads: CASSTRDRGRSNYGYTF. The CDR3 nucleotides are TGTGCCAGCAGTACTAGAGACAGGGGAAGGTCTAACTATGGCTACACCTTC.